A selection of T cell receptor beta chains follows, all from one sample in a study of cytomegalovirus exposure and HLA in healthy donors. Only in-frame clones appear in the TCRdb table, and some are missing; sequencing was by immunoSEQ multiplex PCR. The sample gives hundreds of thousands of clones, roughly two thirds of which show up once; around 2.3% is in the top ten. The sample taken for sequencing was PBMCs. All receptors come from a female donor in good health and CMV-seronegative. The conserved cysteine and the conserved F or W are not part of the CDR3 here.

j_call cdr3_length v_call cdr3_aa
TRBJ2-1 10 TRBV6-1 ASSERGNEQF
TRBJ2-1 12 TRBV2 ASRERVGYNEQF
TRBJ2-2 15 TRBV4-2 ASSQDLAGGPVGELF
TRBJ1-1 13 TRBV5-1 ASSLDGQWNTEAF
TRBJ1-6 15 TRBV11-3 ASSHNREWSYNSPLH
TRBJ2-5 13 TRBV11-2 ASSMLTSGQETQY
TRBJ2-5 13 TRBV6-5 ASSYRTSGSETQY
TRBJ2-3 14 TRBV27 ASSSMGQKMTDTQY
- 13 TRBV5-1 ASSPITSGSYEQY
TRBJ2-5 13 TRBV30 AWGQEAGAWETQY
TRBJ2-3 13 TRBV6-4 ASSDRAGDTDTQY
TRBJ2-7 12 TRBV10-3 AISVASESYEQY
TRBJ1-6 13 TRBV5-1 ASSGGQDYNSPLH
TRBJ2-7 10 TRBV27 ASSSLSYEQY
TRBJ1-1 10 TRBV30 AWRQGATEAF
TRBJ1-1 11 TRBV6-5 ASTQGGSTEAF
TRBJ1-5 12 TRBV27 ASGGAFSNQPQH
TRBJ1-2 14 TRBV2 ASSERTGGNGYGYT
TRBJ1-1 12 TRBV28 ASTTGGRNTEAF
TRBJ2-7 14 TRBV19 ASSMGLAGGLHEQY